One and the same sample provided the 31 T cell receptor beta chains below, sequenced in a study of blood T cell repertoires in COVID-19 (TCRdb year 2020). The method was the immunoSEQ multiplex PCR assay. TCRdb took this table from immuneACCESS and kept in-frame rearrangements with V and J called. Such tables lack part of the clones; where checked against another copy, unresolved V genes explain under half of the gap, and the rest is unexplained. The sample table lists some 250,000 clones, around nine tenths of them with a count of one. Together, the top ten hold approximately 7.2% of the sample. The source material was peripheral blood. These TCRs come from a woman in her sixties or seventies with active or convalescent COVID-19.

The rearrangement joins TRBV18 to TRBJ2-1; 9 bases match TRBD2. Germline V gene sequence: CDR1 KGHSH, CDR2 LQKENI. This CDR3 has 16 residues. The ends lost 3 bases at V and 3 bases at J; junction bases unmatched: 6. The CDR3 spells CASSPLIAGDYNEQFF. In nucleotides, the CDR3 is TGTGCCAGCTCACCGCTCATAGCGGGGGACTACAATGAGCAGTTCTTC.

The V gene is TRBV6-6, the J gene TRBJ1-2; D is unresolved. Trimming left V 6 bases short and J 13 bases short, with 15 bases between. The CDR3 is 11 amino acids. Per the germline V gene, CDR1 is MNHNY and CDR2 is SVGAGI (reference sequence). The CDR3, as DNA: TGTGCCAGCAGGAACCTTCCCGAAGCCACCTTC. Translating it yields CASRNLPEATF.

The rearrangement links TRBV19 to TRBJ2-5; D might be TRBD1 (5 bases). The CDR3 runs to 13 residues. V was trimmed by 4 bases and J by 2 bases, leaving 8 bases between them. In germline, CDR1 is LNHDA, CDR2 SQIVND (reference sequence). CDR3 in amino acids: CASSRTLQETQYF. For the CDR3, the DNA is TGTGCCAGTAGTAGGACACTTCAAGAGACCCAGTACTTC.

J is TRBJ2-2 and V is TRBV24-1; TRBD1 might be the D (5 bases). Between the trimmed V and J ends, which lost 3 bases and 1 base, there was a span of 8 bases. Germline V gives CDR1 KGHDR, CDR2 SFDVKD. This CDR3 spans 15 amino acids. In DNA, the CDR3 is TGTGCCACCAGTGATCCAAGGGGGAACACCGGGGAGCTGTTTTTT. Protein sequence: CATSDPRGNTGELFF.

The chain links TRBV19 to TRBJ2-7; 11 nucleotides line up with TRBD2. Germline V gene lookup returns CDR1 LNHDA and CDR2 SQIVND (reference sequence). After removal of 0 bases from V and 4 bases from J, the junction contained 5 bases not matched to a gene. There are 16 residues in the CDR3. The CDR3 region has the DNA TGTGCCAGTAGTATAGATCAACTAGCGGGGGCTTACGAGCAGTACTTC. Its translation: CASSIDQLAGAYEQYF.

The chain combines TRBV6-5 with TRBJ1-1, with D maybe TRBD1 (5 bases). The germline CDR1 and CDR2 sequences are MNHEY and SVGAGI. There are 14 residues in the CDR3. V dropped 0 bases and J dropped 5 bases, with 10 bases sitting between them. The CDR3 region has the DNA TGTGCCAGCAGTTACTCGACAGTTGGGACTGAAGCTTTCTTT. Its translation: CASSYSTVGTEAFF.

The chain uses TRBV2 and TRBJ2-7, with D possibly matching TRBD1 (6 bases). Germline lookup yields CDR1 SNHLY and CDR2 FYNNEI. V was trimmed by 5 bases and J by 1 base, leaving 21 bases between them. The CDR3 is 17 amino acids. CDR3 loop: CASSTRRRGPISYEQYF. Here the CDR3 DNA reads TGTGCCAGCAGTACACGCCGCAGGGGACCGATATCCTACGAGCAGTACTTC.

V usage is TRBV19 and J usage is TRBJ1-5, with 7 bases that match TRBD1. The CDR3 extends over 14 amino acids. J gave up 7 bases and V 8 bases, and 11 bases lay outside the gene matches. The germline V gene has CDR1 LNHDA and CDR2 SQIVND (reference sequence). DNA for the CDR3: TGTGCCAGTGGCGGGACAGCCTCTAACCAGCCCCAGCATTTT. This encodes CASGGTASNQPQHF.

This sequence joins TRBV3-1 (or the pseudogene TRBV3-2) and TRBJ2-7, with 14 bases aligning to TRBD2. J was trimmed by 5 bases and V by 4 bases; bases with no gene match: 10. Germline CDR1 is LGHDT and CDR2 is YNNKEL (reference sequence). The CDR3 spans 17 residues. The CDR3 is CASSPLLRTSGGNEQYF. The CDR3 region has the DNA TGTGCCAGCAGCCCCCTATTACGGACTAGCGGGGGGAACGAGCAGTACTTC.

In its sample, this clone was seen once. The chain has TRBV6-1 and TRBJ2-1; perhaps TRBD1 as D (6 bases). From germline, CDR1 is MNHNS and CDR2 SASEGT. The CDR3 contains 15 residues. V dropped 2 bases and J dropped 2 bases, with 10 bases sitting between them. CDR3 coding DNA: TGTGCCAGCAGTGAAACAGGGTTCACCTACAATGAGCAGTTCTTC. Protein: CASSETGFTYNEQFF.

The chain recombines TRBV6-2 or TRBV6-3 with TRBJ2-1; the D gene is possibly TRBD1 (5 bases). This CDR3 is built from 15 residues. Trimming took 2 bases from V and 4 from J, leaving 12 bases between them. Germline V gives CDR1 MNHEY, CDR2 SVGEGT. As DNA, the CDR3 is TGTGCCAGCAGTTACCTCCGCGGACAATACAATGAGCAGTTCTTC. Its protein product is CASSYLRGQYNEQFF.

The V call is TRBV29-1, the J call TRBJ1-1; D gene ambiguous. Trimming shortened V by 6 bases and J by 1 base, and 9 bases separated the two germline ends. CDR3 size: 12 residues. The germline gives CDR1 SQVTM, CDR2 ANQGSEA. The CDR3 loop reads CSVRLSNTEAFF. CDR3 in DNA: TGCAGCGTCAGGCTATCGAACACTGAAGCTTTCTTT.

This chain uses TRBV4-3 with TRBJ1-1, with D perhaps matching TRBD1 (5 bases). The CDR3 spans 21 residues. The germline V gene encodes CDR1 LGHNA and CDR2 YSLEER. Between the trimmed V and J ends, which lost 1 base and 1 base, there was a span of 28 bases. CDR3 sequence (DNA): TGCGCCAGCAGCCAAGGCCTTCCTGGGCGGGGGGAAAGTGAAGGGAACACTGAAGCTTTCTTT. Residues: CASSQGLPGRGESEGNTEAFF.

The rearrangement joins TRBV7-2 to TRBJ1-1; TRBD1 is a possible D gene (5 bases). Germline V gene sequence: CDR1 SGHTA, CDR2 FQGNSA. The CDR3 has 15 residues. The V gene lost 3 bases and the J gene lost 5 bases, with 16 bases spanning the gap. CDR3 sequence reads: CASSLTRAAGTEAFF. The CDR3 nucleotides read TGTGCCAGCAGCTTGACCAGGGCGGCGGGGACTGAAGCTTTCTTT.

The chain combines TRBV2 with TRBJ2-5; TRBD2 might be the D (7 bases). The end of the DNA fits TRBJ2-7 better, so the J call may be wrong. This CDR3 comprises 13 residues. Per germline, CDR1 SNHLY and CDR2 FYNNEI. The CDR3 is CASRGGRPYEQYF. Here the CDR3 DNA reads TGTGCCAGCAGGGGGGGGCGGCCCTACGAGCAGTACTTC.

This chain joins TRBV6-5 and TRBJ1-2; no definite D call. The CDR3 loop spans 15 amino acids. Trimming removed 0 bases from V and 8 bases from J, with 16 bases in between. Germline V gives CDR1 MNHEY, CDR2 SVGAGI. The CDR3 loop is CASSYSPRGENGYTF. The DNA for the CDR3 is TGTGCCAGCAGTTACTCTCCTCGGGGAGAGAACGGCTACACCTTC.

This sequence joins TRBV10-3 and TRBJ2-7; a possible D gene is TRBD2 (6 bases). The CDR3 is 15 amino acids. The germline CDR1 and CDR2 sequences are ENHRY and SYGVKD. V was clipped by 7 bases and J by 3 bases, with 19 bases between them. CDR3 DNA sequence: TGTGCCATCACTAGCAAGGGAGGACGAGGCTACGAGCAGTACTTC. Protein: CAITSKGGRGYEQYF.

V gene TRBV5-1 combines with J gene TRBJ1-4, with 9 bases fitting TRBD1. Per the germline V gene, CDR1 is SGHRS and CDR2 is YFSETQ. This CDR3 has 17 residues. Trimming at V came to 2 bases and at J to 3 bases, leaving 8 bases not matched to a gene. CDR3 coding DNA: TGCGCCAGCAGCTTTGGGACAGGGTCTATCGCTAATGAAAAACTGTTTTTT. This gives the protein CASSFGTGSIANEKLFF. Full variable domain (remainder filled in from reference TRBV5-1 and TRBJ1-4): KAGVTQTPRYLIKTRGQQVTLSCSPISGHRSVSWYQQTPGQGLQFLFEYFSETQRNKGNFPGRFSGRQFSNSRSEMNVSTLELGDSALYLCASSFGTGSIANEKLFFGSGTQLSVL.

The V call is TRBV19, the J call TRBJ1-6, with 8 positions matching TRBD1. The CDR3 has 15 residues. The germline V gene has CDR1 LNHDA and CDR2 SQIVND (reference sequence). V shed 6 bases, J shed 10 bases, and the junction held 11 bases outside the gene matches. CDR3 in DNA: TGTGCCAGTAGCCAAGACAGGGGCGCCTCCTCACCCCTCCACTTT. This sequence encodes CASSQDRGASSPLHF.

The rearrangement links TRBV12-3 or TRBV12-4 to TRBJ2-7; a weak D match, TRBD2 (5 bases). Trimming removed 5 bases at V and 7 bases at J, with 12 bases between. The CDR3 has 12 residues. CDR3 coding DNA: TGTGCCAGCAGTCGAGAAACGGGAGAGCAGTACTTC. Amino acids: CASSRETGEQYF.

This chain connects TRBV5-1 to TRBJ1-6; weak D call: TRBD1 (6 bases). The germline gives CDR1 SGHRS, CDR2 YFSETQ. Trimming shortened V by 0 bases and J by 8 bases, and 24 bases separated the two germline ends. The CDR3 is 19 residues long. For the CDR3, the DNA is TGCGCCAGCAGCTTGGCAGTCTTTGGGGGGCTGGGAGGGGATTCACCCCTCCACTTT. Translation: CASSLAVFGGLGGDSPLHF.

CDR3 nucleotide sequence: TGTGCCAGCAGGTACGGGGGTGAGACCCAGTACTTC. Protein sequence: CASRYGGETQYF. The rearrangement uses TRBV12-3 or TRBV12-4 and TRBJ2-5, with D perhaps matching TRBD2 (6 bases). The CDR3 spans 12 residues. The ends were cut back, 6 bases at V and 5 bases at J, with 10 bases in the middle.

V gene TRBV12-3 or TRBV12-4 combines with J gene TRBJ2-5, with D unresolved. Trimming removed 3 bases at V and 5 bases at J, with 7 bases between. CDR3 length: 12 residues. CDR3 DNA sequence: TGTGCCAGCAGTTTGTTTTCGGAGACCCAGTACTTC. It codes for CASSLFSETQYF.

This clone was seen just once. V gene TRBV27 combines with J gene TRBJ2-1; 9 bases map to TRBD1. Germline V gene lookup returns CDR1 MNHEY and CDR2 SMNVEV (reference sequence). The CDR3 sequence is 16 residues long. With 5 bases clipped from V and 3 bases from J, the junction kept 8 bases outside the gene matches. The CDR3 nucleotides are TGTGCCAGCAGTAATAGAGGGACAGGGAGCTACAATGAGCAGTTCTTC. Translating gives CASSNRGTGSYNEQFF.

V and J are TRBV7-2 and TRBJ2-7, with D perhaps matching TRBD1 (6 bases). V was trimmed by 2 bases and J by 0 bases, leaving 11 bases between them. Germline V gene data show CDR1 as SGHTA and CDR2 as FQGNSA. The CDR3 sequence is 15 residues long. The CDR3 DNA is TGTGCCAGCAGCTTAAATTGGGGGCCCTCCTACGAGCAGTACTTC. Its protein product is CASSLNWGPSYEQYF.

V usage is TRBV3-1 (or the pseudogene TRBV3-2) and J usage is TRBJ1-5; D possibly corresponds to TRBD1 (6 bases). Germline V gives CDR1 LGHDT, CDR2 YNNKEL (reference sequence). V gave up 4 bases and J gave up 3 bases, with 13 bases separating them. The CDR3 spans 15 residues. The CDR3 nucleotides are TGTGCCAGCAGCCCGCAGGGGACGGCCAATCAGCCCCAGCATTTT. Translation: CASSPQGTANQPQHF.

The chain joins TRBV7-8 to TRBJ1-1; no definite D call. Germline CDR1 and CDR2: SGHVS and FQNEAQ. Trimming took 5 bases from V and 5 from J, leaving 9 bases between them. The CDR3 covers 12 residues. This chain's CDR3 is CASSPVGTEAFF. CDR3 DNA sequence: TGTGCCAGCAGCCCAGTCGGGACTGAAGCTTTCTTT.

This clone was seen a handful of times. The chain uses TRBV6-4 and TRBJ2-2; D not certain. In germline, CDR1 is MRHNA, CDR2 SNTAGT. There are 20 residues in the CDR3. Trimming cost V 7 bases and J 4 bases, with 31 bases left between them. DNA of the CDR3: TGTGCCAGCACCATCTTCTATATGGCCACGAGACATAATAGCACCGGGGAGCTGTTTTTT. Residues: CASTIFYMATRHNSTGELFF.

This chain connects TRBV3-1 (or the pseudogene TRBV3-2) to TRBJ1-1, with a tentative D call TRBD1 (6 bases). The ends were cut back, 1 base at V and 4 bases at J, with 16 bases in the middle. Germline loops: CDR1 LGHDT, CDR2 YNNKEL (reference sequence). This CDR3 has 16 residues. CDR3 in amino acids: CASSQADNRVGTEAFF. The CDR3 DNA sequence: TGTGCCAGCAGCCAAGCCGACAACAGGGTTGGCACTGAAGCTTTCTTT.

The CDR3 DNA is TGTGCCAGCACCGGACAGGGCGGATCACCCCTCCACTTT. Its protein is CASTGQGGSPLHF. The rearrangement links TRBV6-5 to TRBJ1-6; TRBD1 matches at 8 bases. This CDR3 comprises 13 residues. Germline trimming cut 7 bases from V and 10 bases from J; bases unmatched to any gene: 6. Germline V gene data show CDR1 as MNHEY and CDR2 as SVGAGI.

The gene calls are TRBV29-1 and TRBJ2-1, with 9 bases aligning to TRBD1. The CDR3 is 12 residues long. The V and J ends lost 7 bases and 8 bases, in that order; junction bases with no gene match: 6. Germline V CDR1 and CDR2: SQVTM, ANQGSEA. The CDR3 DNA reads as TGCAGCGGGGGACAGGGTGGCGATGAGCAGTTCTTC. It codes for CSGGQGGDEQFF.